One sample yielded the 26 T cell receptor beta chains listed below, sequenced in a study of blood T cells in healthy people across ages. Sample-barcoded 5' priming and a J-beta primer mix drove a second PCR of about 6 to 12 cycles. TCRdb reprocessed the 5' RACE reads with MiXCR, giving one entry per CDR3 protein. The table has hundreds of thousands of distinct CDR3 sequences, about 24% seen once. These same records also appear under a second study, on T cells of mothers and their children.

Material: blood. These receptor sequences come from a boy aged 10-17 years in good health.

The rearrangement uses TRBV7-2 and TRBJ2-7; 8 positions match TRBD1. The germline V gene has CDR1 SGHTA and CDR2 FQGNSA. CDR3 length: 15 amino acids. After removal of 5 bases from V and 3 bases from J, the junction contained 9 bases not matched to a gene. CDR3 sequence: CASSPGQVRGYEQYF. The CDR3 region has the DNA TGTGCCAGCAGCCCGGGACAGGTTAGGGGCTACGAGCAGTACTTC.

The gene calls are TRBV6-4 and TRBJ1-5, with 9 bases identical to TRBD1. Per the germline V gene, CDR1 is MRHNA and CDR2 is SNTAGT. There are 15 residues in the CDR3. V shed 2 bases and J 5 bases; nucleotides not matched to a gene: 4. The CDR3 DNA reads TGTGCCAGCAGTGACCGCGGGACAGGGTATCAGCCCCAGCATTTT. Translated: CASSDRGTGYQPQHF.

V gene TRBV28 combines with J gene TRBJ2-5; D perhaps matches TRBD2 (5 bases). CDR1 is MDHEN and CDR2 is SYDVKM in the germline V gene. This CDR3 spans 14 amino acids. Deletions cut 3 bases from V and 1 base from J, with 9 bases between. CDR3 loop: CASSFTGVQETQYF. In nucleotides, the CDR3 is TGTGCCAGCAGTTTTACCGGGGTCCAAGAGACCCAGTACTTC.

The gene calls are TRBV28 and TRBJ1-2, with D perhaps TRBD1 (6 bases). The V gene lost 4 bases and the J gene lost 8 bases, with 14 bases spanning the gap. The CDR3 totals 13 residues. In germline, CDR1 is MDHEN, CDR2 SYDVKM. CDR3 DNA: TGTGCCAGCAGTTCAGCACAGGGTATGGGCTACACCTTC. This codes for CASSSAQGMGYTF.

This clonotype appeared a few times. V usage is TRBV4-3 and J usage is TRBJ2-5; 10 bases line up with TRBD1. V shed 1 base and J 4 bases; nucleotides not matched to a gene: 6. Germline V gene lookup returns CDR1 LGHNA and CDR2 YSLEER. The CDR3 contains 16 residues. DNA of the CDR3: TGCGCCAGCAGCCAAGGCGCCGGGACAGGGGTAGAGACCCAGTACTTC. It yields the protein CASSQGAGTGVETQYF.

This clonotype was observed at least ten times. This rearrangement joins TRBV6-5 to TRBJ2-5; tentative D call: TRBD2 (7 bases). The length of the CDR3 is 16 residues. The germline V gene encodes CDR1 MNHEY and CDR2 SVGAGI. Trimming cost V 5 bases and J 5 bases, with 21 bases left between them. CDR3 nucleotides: TGTGCCAGCAGTCAAAGAACAGGGAGGGGTATCGAGACCCAGTACTTC. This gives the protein CASSQRTGRGIETQYF.

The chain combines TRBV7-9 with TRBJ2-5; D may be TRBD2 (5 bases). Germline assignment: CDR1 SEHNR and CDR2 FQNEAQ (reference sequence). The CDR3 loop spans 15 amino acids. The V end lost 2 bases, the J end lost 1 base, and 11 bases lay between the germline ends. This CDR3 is CASSLRGPSQETQYF. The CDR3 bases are TGTGCCAGCAGCTTACGAGGGCCCAGCCAAGAGACCCAGTACTTC.

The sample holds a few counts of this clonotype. CDR3 loop: CAWSLTGLLTDTQYF. CDR3 nucleotide sequence: TGTGCCTGGAGCCTGACAGGGCTACTCACAGATACGCAGTATTTT. The chain has TRBV30 and TRBJ2-3; 7 bases fit TRBD1. There are 15 residues in the CDR3. With V trimmed by 3 bases and J by 2 bases, 8 bases remained unmatched. In germline, CDR1 is GTSNPN, CDR2 SVGIG (reference sequence).

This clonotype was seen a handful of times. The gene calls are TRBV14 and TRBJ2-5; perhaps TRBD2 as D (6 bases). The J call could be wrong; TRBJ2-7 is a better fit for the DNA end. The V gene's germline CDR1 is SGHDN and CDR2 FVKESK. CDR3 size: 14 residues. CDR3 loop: CASSQTTSRYEQYF. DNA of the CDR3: TGTGCCAGCAGCCAAACGACTAGTAGGTACGAGCAGTACTTC.

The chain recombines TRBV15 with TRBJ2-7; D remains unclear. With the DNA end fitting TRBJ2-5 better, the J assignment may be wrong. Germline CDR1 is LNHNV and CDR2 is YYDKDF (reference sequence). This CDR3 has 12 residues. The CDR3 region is CATRQRSETQYF. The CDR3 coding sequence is TGTGCCACTAGACAACGGAGTGAGACCCAGTACTTC.

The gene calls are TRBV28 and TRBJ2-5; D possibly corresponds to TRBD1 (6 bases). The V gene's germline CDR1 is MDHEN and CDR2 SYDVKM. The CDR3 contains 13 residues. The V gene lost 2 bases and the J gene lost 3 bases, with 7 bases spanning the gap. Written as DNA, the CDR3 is TGTGCCAGCAGTTTACCAGGGGAAGAGACCCAGTACTTC. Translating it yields CASSLPGEETQYF.

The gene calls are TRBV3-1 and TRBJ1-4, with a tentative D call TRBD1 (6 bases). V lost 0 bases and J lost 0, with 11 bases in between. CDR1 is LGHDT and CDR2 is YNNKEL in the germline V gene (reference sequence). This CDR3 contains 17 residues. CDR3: CASSQEGHFATNEKLFF. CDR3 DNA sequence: TGTGCCAGCAGCCAAGAGGGACACTTCGCAACTAATGAAAAACTGTTTTTT.

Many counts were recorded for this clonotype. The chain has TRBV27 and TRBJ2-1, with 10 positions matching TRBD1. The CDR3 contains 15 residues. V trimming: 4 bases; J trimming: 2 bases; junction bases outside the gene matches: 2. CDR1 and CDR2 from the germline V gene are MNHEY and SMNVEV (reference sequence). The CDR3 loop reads CASSYGQGAYNEQFF. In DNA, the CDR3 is TGTGCCAGCAGTTACGGACAGGGGGCCTACAATGAGCAGTTCTTC.

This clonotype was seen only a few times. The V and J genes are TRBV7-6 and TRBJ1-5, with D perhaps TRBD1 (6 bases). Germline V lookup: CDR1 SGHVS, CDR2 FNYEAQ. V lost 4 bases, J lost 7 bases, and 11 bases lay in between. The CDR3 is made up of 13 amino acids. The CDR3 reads CASSSSRGQPQHF. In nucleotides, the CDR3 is TGTGCCAGCAGCTCGTCGAGGGGGCAGCCCCAGCATTTT.

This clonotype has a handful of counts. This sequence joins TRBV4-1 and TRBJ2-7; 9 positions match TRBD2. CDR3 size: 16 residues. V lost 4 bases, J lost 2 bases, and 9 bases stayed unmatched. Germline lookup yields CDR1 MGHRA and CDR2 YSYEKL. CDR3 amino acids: CASSPLAGVMTYEQYF. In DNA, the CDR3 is TGCGCCAGCAGCCCGTTAGCGGGAGTGATGACCTACGAGCAGTACTTC.

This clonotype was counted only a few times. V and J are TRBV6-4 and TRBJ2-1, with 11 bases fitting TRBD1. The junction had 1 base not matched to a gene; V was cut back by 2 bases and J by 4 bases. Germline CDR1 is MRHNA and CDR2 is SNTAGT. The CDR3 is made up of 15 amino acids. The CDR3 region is CASSDRDRGYNEQFF. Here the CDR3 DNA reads TGTGCCAGCAGTGACCGGGACAGGGGGTACAATGAGCAGTTCTTC.

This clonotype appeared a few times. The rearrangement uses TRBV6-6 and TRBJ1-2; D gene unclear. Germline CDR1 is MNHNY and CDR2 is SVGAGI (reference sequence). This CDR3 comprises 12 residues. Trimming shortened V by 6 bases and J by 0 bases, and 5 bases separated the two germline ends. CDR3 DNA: TGTGCCAGCAGCCCCCCTAACTATGGCTACACCTTC. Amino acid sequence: CASSPPNYGYTF.

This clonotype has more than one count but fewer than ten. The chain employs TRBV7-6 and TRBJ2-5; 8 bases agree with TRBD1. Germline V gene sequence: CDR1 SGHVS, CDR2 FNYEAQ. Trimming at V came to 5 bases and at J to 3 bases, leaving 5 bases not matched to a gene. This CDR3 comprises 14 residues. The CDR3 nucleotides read TGTGCCAGCAGCCAGGGACAGGTGGAAGAGACCCAGTACTTC. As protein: CASSQGQVEETQYF.

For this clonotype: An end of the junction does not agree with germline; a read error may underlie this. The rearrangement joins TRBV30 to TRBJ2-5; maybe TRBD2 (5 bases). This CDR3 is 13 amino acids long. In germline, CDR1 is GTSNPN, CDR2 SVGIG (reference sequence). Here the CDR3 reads CARSGGYQETQYF. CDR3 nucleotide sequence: TGTGCCCGGAGTGGCGGGTACCAAGAGACCCAGTACTTC.

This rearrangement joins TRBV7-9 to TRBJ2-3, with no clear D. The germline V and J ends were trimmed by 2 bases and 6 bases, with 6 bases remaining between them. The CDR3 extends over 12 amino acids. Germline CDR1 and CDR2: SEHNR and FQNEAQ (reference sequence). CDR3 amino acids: CASSLLPDTQYF. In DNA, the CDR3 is TGTGCCAGCAGCTTACTTCCGGATACGCAGTATTTT.

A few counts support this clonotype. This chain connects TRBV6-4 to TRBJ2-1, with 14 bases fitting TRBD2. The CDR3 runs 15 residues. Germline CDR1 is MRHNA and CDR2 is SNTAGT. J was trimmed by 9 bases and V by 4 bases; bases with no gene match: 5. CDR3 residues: CASSGTSGRTSEQFF. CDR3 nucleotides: TGTGCCAGCAGTGGGACTAGCGGGAGGACGAGTGAGCAGTTCTTC.

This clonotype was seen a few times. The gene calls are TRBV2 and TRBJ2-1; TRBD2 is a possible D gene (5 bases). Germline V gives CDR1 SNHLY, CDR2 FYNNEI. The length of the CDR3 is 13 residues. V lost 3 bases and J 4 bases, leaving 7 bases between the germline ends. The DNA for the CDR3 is TGTGCCAGCAGTGACCAGCGGTACAATGAGCAGTTCTTC. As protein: CASSDQRYNEQFF.

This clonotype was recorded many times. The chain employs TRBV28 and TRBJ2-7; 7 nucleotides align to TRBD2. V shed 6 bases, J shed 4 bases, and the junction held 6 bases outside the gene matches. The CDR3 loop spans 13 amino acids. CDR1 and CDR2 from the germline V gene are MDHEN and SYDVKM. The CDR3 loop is CASRSGGIYEQYF. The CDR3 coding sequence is TGTGCCAGCAGATCGGGGGGAATTTACGAGCAGTACTTC.

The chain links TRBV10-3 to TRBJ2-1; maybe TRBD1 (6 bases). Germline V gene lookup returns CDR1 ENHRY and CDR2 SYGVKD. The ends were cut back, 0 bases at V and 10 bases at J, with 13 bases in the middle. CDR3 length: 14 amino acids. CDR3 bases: TGTGCCATCAGTGAGTCCGATGGGGGCCGCGAGCAGTTCTTC. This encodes CAISESDGGREQFF.

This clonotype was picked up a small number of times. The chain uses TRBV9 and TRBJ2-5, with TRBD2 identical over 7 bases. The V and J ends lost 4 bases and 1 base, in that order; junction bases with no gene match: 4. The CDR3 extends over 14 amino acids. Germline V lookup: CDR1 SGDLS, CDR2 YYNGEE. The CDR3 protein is CASSPRTSQETQYF. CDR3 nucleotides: TGTGCCAGCAGCCCCCGGACTAGCCAAGAGACCCAGTACTTC.

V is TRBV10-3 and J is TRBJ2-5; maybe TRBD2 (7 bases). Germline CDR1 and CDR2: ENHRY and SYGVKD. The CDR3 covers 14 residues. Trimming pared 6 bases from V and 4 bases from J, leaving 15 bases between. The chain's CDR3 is CAIRPRGAGETQYF. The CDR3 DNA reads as TGTGCCATCAGACCCCGGGGGGCCGGAGAGACCCAGTACTTC.